Presented here are 8 T cell receptor beta chains from one specimen sequenced in a study of cytomegalovirus exposure and HLA in healthy donors (dated 2017 in TCRdb). The library was obtained by the immunoSEQ multiplex PCR assay. A mixture of 60 forward primers for TCR Vbeta segments and 13 reverse primers for TCR Jbeta segments was used in the multiplex PCR. TCRdb limited this immuneACCESS table to in-frame rearrangements with V and J called. A share of clones is missing; checked studies link under half to unresolved V genes, and the rest is unexplained. Here the sample has over 150,000 clones; over 70% occur a single time. Jointly, the top ten make up roughly 3.5% of the sample. Input material: PBMCs. These receptors were collected from a woman aged 55-70 years in good health and CMV-seropositive.

In this sample, this clone turned up a few times. The genes are TRBV5-1 and TRBJ2-2; the D gene is possibly TRBD2 (6 bases). Germline-derived CDR1 and CDR2 are SGHRS and YFSETQ. The CDR3 extends over 15 amino acids. V dropped 4 bases and J dropped 4 bases, with 14 bases sitting between them. The CDR3 sequence: CASSHNRRATGELFF. The CDR3 DNA reads as TGCGCCAGCAGCCATAACAGGAGGGCCACCGGGGAGCTGTTTTTT.

V and J are TRBV18 and TRBJ2-7, with D unresolved. The CDR3 sequence is 12 residues long. Looked up from germline, CDR1 is KGHSH and CDR2 is LQKENI. V lost 3 bases to trimming and J lost 7 bases, with 10 bases between them. CDR3 in amino acids: CASSPPSQEQYF. Here the CDR3 DNA reads TGTGCCAGCTCACCTCCGTCCCAGGAGCAGTACTTC.

This sequence joins TRBV5-1 and TRBJ2-4; TRBD2 is a possible D gene (6 bases). The germline CDR1 and CDR2 sequences are SGHRS and YFSETQ. The CDR3 length is 16 residues. V was pared by 4 bases and J by 1 base, with 15 bases between. The CDR3 sequence: CASSPHGGEAKNIQYF. The CDR3 nucleotides read TGCGCCAGCAGCCCTCACGGGGGTGAGGCCAAAAACATTCAGTACTTC.

For this clone: Mismatch with germline at one junction end may stem from a read error. The rearrangement links TRBV7-9 to TRBJ2-7; D unresolved. The CDR3 loop spans 12 amino acids. Germline values: CDR1 SEHNR, CDR2 FQNEAQ (reference sequence). The chain's CDR3 is CSSSSSSYEQYF. CDR3 coding DNA: TGTTCCAGCAGCTCCTCCTCCTACGAGCAGTACTTC.

The rearrangement joins TRBV9 to TRBJ2-2; 15 bases are shared with TRBD2. Germline V CDR1 and CDR2: SGDLS, YYNGEE. The ends lost 5 bases at V and 6 bases at J; junction bases unmatched: 5. This CDR3 has 16 residues. The CDR3 sequence: CASRLGTSGGPGELFF. Written as DNA, the CDR3 is TGTGCCAGCAGACTGGGGACTAGCGGGGGGCCCGGGGAGCTGTTTTTT.

J is TRBJ1-1 and V is TRBV5-1, with 7 bases that match TRBD1. The germline CDR1 and CDR2 sequences are SGHRS and YFSETQ. Trimming took 0 bases from V and 0 from J; bases not matched to a gene: 5. CDR3 length: 16 residues. This CDR3 reads CASSLATGVMNTEAFF. The CDR3 DNA reads TGCGCCAGCAGCTTGGCCACAGGGGTTATGAACACTGAAGCTTTCTTT.

The chain combines TRBV7-9 with TRBJ1-6; D is undetermined. The V end lost 3 bases, the J end lost 9 bases, and 9 bases lay between the germline ends. The CDR3 has 13 residues. CDR1 is SEHNR, CDR2 FQNEAQ, per germline (reference sequence). CDR3 nucleotide sequence: TGTGCCAGCAGCTTCGGTAACAGTTCACCCCTCCACTTT. This gives the protein CASSFGNSSPLHF.

The sample holds one count of this clone. The chain joins TRBV14 to TRBJ1-1; 8 positions match TRBD1. V gave up 3 bases and J gave up 4 bases; unmatched junction bases: 7. In germline, CDR1 is SGHDN, CDR2 FVKESK. The CDR3 is 15 residues long. CDR3 nucleotides: TGTGCCAGCAGCCAGATCAGGGGGCTTACCACTGAAGCTTTCTTT. Its protein is CASSQIRGLTTEAFF.